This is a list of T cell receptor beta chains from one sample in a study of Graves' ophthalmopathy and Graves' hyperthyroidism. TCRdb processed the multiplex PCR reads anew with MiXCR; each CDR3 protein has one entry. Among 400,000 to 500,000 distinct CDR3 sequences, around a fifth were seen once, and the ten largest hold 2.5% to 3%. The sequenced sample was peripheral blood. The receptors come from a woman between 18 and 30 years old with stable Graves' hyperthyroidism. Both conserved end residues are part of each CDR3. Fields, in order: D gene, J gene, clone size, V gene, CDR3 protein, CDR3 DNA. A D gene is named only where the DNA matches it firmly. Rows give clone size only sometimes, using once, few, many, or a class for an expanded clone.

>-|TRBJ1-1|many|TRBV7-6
CASSLLGANTEAFF
TGTGCCAGCAGCTTGCTCGGTGCAAACACTGAAGCTTTCTTT
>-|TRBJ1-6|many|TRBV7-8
CASSWTDYNSPLHF
TGTGCCAGCAGCTGGACAGACTATAATTCACCCCTCCACTTT
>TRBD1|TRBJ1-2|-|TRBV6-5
CASSWTGWDGYTF
TGTGCCAGCAGTTGGACAGGTTGGGATGGCTACACCTTC
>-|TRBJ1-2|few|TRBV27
CASSLGGRNYGYTF
TGTGCCAGCAGTTTAGGTGGCAGGAACTATGGCTACACCTTC
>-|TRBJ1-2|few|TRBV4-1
CASSQERGPNYGYTF
TGCGCCAGCAGCCAAGAACGGGGGCCTAACTATGGCTACACCTTC
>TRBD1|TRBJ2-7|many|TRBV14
CASSQLGRNPGQGAGYEQYF
TGTGCCAGCAGCCAACTCGGTAGAAACCCGGGACAGGGGGCAGGCTACGAGCAGTACTTC
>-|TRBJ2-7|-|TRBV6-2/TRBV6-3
CASARTGIAYEQYF
TGTGCCAGCGCTCGAACAGGGATTGCCTACGAGCAGTACTTC
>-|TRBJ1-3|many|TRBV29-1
CSVTGSSGNTIYF
TGCAGCGTTACGGGGAGCTCTGGAAACACCATATATTTT
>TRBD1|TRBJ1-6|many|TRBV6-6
CASSYPGQGTWNSPLHF
TGTGCCAGCAGTTACCCGGGACAGGGAACCTGGAATTCACCCCTCCACTTT
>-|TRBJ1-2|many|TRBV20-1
CSAYNLREGYTF
TGCAGTGCTTATAACCTTCGGGAGGGCTACACCTTC
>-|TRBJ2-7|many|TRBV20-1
CSARDRINTNEQYF
TGCAGTGCTAGAGATCGAATCAACACTAACGAGCAGTACTTC
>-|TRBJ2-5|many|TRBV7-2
CASSLGSGIGETQYF
TGTGCCAGCAGCTTAGGCTCAGGGATTGGAGAGACCCAGTACTTC
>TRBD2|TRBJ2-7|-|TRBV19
CASSATSVYEQYF
TGTGCCAGTAGTGCGACTAGCGTGTACGAGCAGTACTTC
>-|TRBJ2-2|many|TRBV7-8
CASSLVDGELFF
TGTGCCAGCAGCTTAGTGGACGGGGAGCTGTTTTTT
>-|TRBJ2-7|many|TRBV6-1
CASTKDGEEVDEQYF
TGTGCCAGCACAAAAGACGGGGAAGAGGTGGACGAGCAGTACTTC
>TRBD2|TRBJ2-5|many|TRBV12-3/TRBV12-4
CASSGGFQETQYF
TGTGCCAGCAGCGGGGGGTTCCAAGAGACCCAGTACTTC
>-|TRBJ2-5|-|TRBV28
CASSSPGARETQYF
TGTGCCAGCAGTTCCCCAGGGGCAAGAGAGACCCAGTACTTC
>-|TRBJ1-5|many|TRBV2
CASWGLDRQNSNQPQHF
TGTGCCAGCTGGGGGTTGGACAGACAGAATAGCAATCAGCCCCAGCATTTT
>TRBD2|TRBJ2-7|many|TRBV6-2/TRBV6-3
CASSYSRLAGSYEQYF
TGTGCCAGCAGTTACTCGAGACTAGCGGGGTCATACGAGCAGTACTTC
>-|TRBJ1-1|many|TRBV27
CASSRTWGNTEAFF
TGTGCCAGCAGCCGGACGTGGGGGAACACTGAAGCTTTCTTT
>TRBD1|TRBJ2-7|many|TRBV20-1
CSARDRKNYEQYF
TGCAGTGCTAGGGACAGGAAGAACTACGAGCAGTACTTC
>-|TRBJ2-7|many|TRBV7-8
CASGNPWEYEQYF
TGTGCCAGCGGAAACCCGTGGGAGTACGAGCAGTACTTC
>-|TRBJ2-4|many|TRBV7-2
CASRGVSKNIKYF
TGTGCCAGCAGGGGTGTATCCAAAAACATTAAGTACTTC
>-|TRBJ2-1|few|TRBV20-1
CSASLNEQFF
TGCAGTGCTAGTCTCAATGAGCAGTTCTTC
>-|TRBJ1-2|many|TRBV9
CAGSVGILSSNNYGYTF
TGTGCCGGCAGCGTGGGGATCCTCTCTTCAAATAACTATGGCTACACCTTC
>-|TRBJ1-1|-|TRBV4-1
CASSHGGMTNTEAFF
TGCGCCAGCAGCCACGGAGGGATGACCAACACTGAAGCTTTCTTT
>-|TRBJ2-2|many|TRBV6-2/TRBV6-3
CASSYLRGNTGELFF
TGTGCCAGCAGTTACCTTCGGGGGAATACCGGGGAGCTGTTTTTT
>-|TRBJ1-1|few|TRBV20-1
CSASGSTMSTEAFF
TGCAGTGCTAGCGGGAGTACCATGAGCACTGAAGCTTTCTTT
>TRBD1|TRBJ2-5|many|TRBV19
CASSISRGQGETQYF
TGTGCCAGTAGTATCAGCAGGGGGCAGGGAGAGACCCAGTACTTC
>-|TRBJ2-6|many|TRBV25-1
CATTFVGAAGANVLTF
TGTGCCACGACGTTCGTGGGCGCCGCTGGGGCCAACGTCCTGACTTTC
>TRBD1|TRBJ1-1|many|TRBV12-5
CASGLVPSGTGTQTEAFF
TGTGCTAGTGGTTTGGTACCAAGCGGGACAGGGACCCAGACTGAAGCTTTCTTT
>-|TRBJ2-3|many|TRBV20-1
CSASADGADTQYF
TGCAGTGCCTCCGCGGACGGAGCAGATACGCAGTATTTT
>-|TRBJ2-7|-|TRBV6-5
CASSYSTRAQGEQYF
TGTGCCAGCAGTTACTCCACGAGGGCCCAGGGGGAGCAGTACTTC
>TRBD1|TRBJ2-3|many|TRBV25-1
CASSPLRDREITDTQYF
TGTGCCAGCAGTCCCCTCCGGGACAGGGAAATCACAGATACGCAGTATTTT
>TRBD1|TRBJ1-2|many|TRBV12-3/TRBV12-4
CASAPGQIYGYTF
TGTGCCAGCGCACCGGGACAGATCTATGGCTACACCTTC
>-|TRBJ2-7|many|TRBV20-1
CSAVSQGGSGGGEQYF
TGCAGTGCTGTCTCGCAGGGGGGTAGCGGCGGGGGCGAGCAGTACTTC
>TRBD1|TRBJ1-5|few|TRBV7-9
CASSPGQGGFQPQHF
TGTGCCAGCAGCCCCGGACAGGGTGGTTTTCAGCCCCAGCATTTT
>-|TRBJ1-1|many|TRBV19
CASSMVRLNTEAFF
TGTGCCAGTAGTATGGTTAGGCTGAACACTGAAGCTTTCTTT
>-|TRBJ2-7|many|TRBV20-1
CSVTLRLAEYEQYF
TGCAGTGTTACCCTGAGGCTAGCAGAGTACGAGCAGTACTTC
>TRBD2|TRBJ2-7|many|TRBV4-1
CASSQDWSGTTYEQYF
TGCGCCAGCAGCCAAGATTGGAGCGGGACTACTTACGAGCAGTACTTC